A selection of T cell receptor beta chains follows, all from one sample in a study of shared T cell receptors in the human thymus. Sequencing was performed with immunoSEQ multiplex PCR; in TCRdb, only in-frame clones are kept and a portion is missing. The table shows 500,000 to 750,000 clones, with roughly 90% occurring only once. These records were also assigned to another study, of human thymus T cells.

Sequencing was done on a sample of thymocytes. These receptors were taken from a boy under two years old with a congenital heart defect. Both conserved end residues are part of each CDR3. The D gene is left open where the match is weak. Not all rows give a size; the values are once, few, many and, for expanded clones, a class.

D gene	V gene	clone size	J gene	CDR3 protein	CDR3 DNA
.	TRBV25-1	once	TRBJ2-7	CASSDNEGQEQYF	TGTGCCAGCAGTGACAACGAGGGCCAAGAGCAGTACTTC
TRBD2	TRBV4-1	.	TRBJ2-3	CASSPRAGEHRDTQYF	TGCGCCAGCAGCCCGCGAGCGGGAGAGCATAGAGATACGCAGTATTTT
TRBD2	TRBV7-8	.	TRBJ2-4	CASSMTSGKNIQYF	TGTGCCAGCAGCATGACTAGCGGCAAAAACATTCAGTACTTC
.	TRBV27	.	TRBJ2-7	CASSLSQGSSYEQYF	TGTGCCAGCAGTTTATCCCAGGGTTCCTCCTACGAGCAGTACTTC
TRBD1	TRBV6-1	.	TRBJ2-1	CASSDPNRGWDNEQFF	TGTGCCAGCAGTGACCCTAACAGGGGCTGGGACAATGAGCAGTTCTTC
.	TRBV18	.	TRBJ2-7	CASSRRQHYEQYF	TGTGCCAGCTCACGAAGACAGCACTACGAGCAGTACTTC
.	TRBV14	.	TRBJ2-3	CASSEGPRTDTQYF	TGTGCCAGCAGCGAAGGGCCCAGGACAGATACGCAGTATTTT
.	TRBV28	.	TRBJ1-4	CASSFEGEDEKLFF	TGTGCCAGCAGTTTCGAGGGGGAAGATGAAAAACTGTTTTTT
TRBD1	TRBV5-4	.	TRBJ2-5	CASSPPQGAGEETQYF	TGTGCCAGCAGCCCACCCCAGGGGGCTGGGGAAGAGACCCAGTACTTC
TRBD2	TRBV27	.	TRBJ2-2	CASSLRRGSGRADGELFF	TGTGCCAGCAGTTTAAGGAGGGGTAGCGGGAGGGCCGACGGGGAGCTGTTTTTT
.	TRBV7-9	.	TRBJ2-1	CASSPPGRLSSYNEQFF	TGTGCCAGCAGCCCCCCGGGTCGGTTAAGCTCCTACAATGAGCAGTTCTTC
.	TRBV27	.	TRBJ1-5	CASSGLNQPQHF	TGTGCCAGCAGTGGACTCAATCAGCCCCAGCATTTT
TRBD2	TRBV9	.	TRBJ2-2	CASSQTSGARPGELFF	TGTGCCAGCAGCCAAACTAGCGGAGCCCGTCCCGGGGAGCTGTTTTTT
TRBD2	TRBV30	.	TRBJ2-1	CAWSVLPPTEASGTSSYNEQFF	TGTGCCTGGAGTGTACTACCCCCTACCGAGGCTAGCGGGACCAGCTCCTACAATGAGCAGTTCTTC